This is a list of T cell receptor beta chains from one sample in a study of cytomegalovirus exposure and HLA in healthy donors. Sequenced by immunoSEQ multiplex PCR; TCRdb stores in-frame clones only, minus some. The sample comprises 150,000 or so clones, over 80% of which are singletons, and over 2% rests with the top ten. Sequenced input: PBMCs. The receptors originated from a man under 40 in good health and CMV-seropositive. CDR3s include the opening cysteine and the closing phenylalanine or tryptophan. Each record gives: V gene, J gene, clone size, CDR3 protein. For some rows the clone size is stated as once, few or many, or as a class when expanded; others skip it.

V: TRBV29-1
J: TRBJ2-1
size: NA
CDR3: CSVVGGTASYNEQFF

V: TRBV6-5
J: TRBJ2-7
size: NA
CDR3: CASSAQGYEQYF

V: TRBV19
J: TRBJ1-5
size: NA
CDR3: CASSMGQNNNQPQHF

V: TRBV7-8
J: TRBJ1-5
size: NA
CDR3: CASGQIGQPQHF

V: TRBV27
J: TRBJ1-6
size: NA
CDR3: CASSTENYSPLHF

V: TRBV18
J: TRBJ2-7
size: NA
CDR3: CASSPTGAGAYEQYF

V: TRBV7-9
J: TRBJ2-7
size: many
CDR3: CASSRREAYEQYF

V: TRBV5-4
J: TRBJ2-1
size: NA
CDR3: CASSPSGDNEQFF

V: TRBV27
J: TRBJ2-1
size: NA
CDR3: CASSQLAYYNEQFF

V: TRBV10-1
J: TRBJ2-7
size: few
CDR3: CASSDGGVNEQYF

V: TRBV30
J: TRBJ2-5
size: once
CDR3: CAWKHRPGTQYF

V: TRBV7-2
J: TRBJ2-1
size: NA
CDR3: CASSLEPTSAAYNEQFF

V: TRBV6-5
J: TRBJ1-1
size: NA
CDR3: CASSLQGANTEAFF

V: TRBV4-3
J: TRBJ2-3
size: NA
CDR3: CASSHTTGTSGRDTQYF

V: TRBV25-1
J: TRBJ2-3
size: NA
CDR3: CASRRTGTDPDTQYF

V: TRBV7-6
J: TRBJ2-7
size: few
CDR3: CASRYSETSGDEQYF

V: TRBV7-9
J: TRBJ1-6
size: NA
CDR3: CASSGDRVLNSPLHF

V: TRBV27
J: TRBJ2-7
size: NA
CDR3: CASSVKRSSYEQYF

V: TRBV4-3
J: TRBJ2-5
size: NA
CDR3: CASSQDYGGAETQYF